This TCR beta chain emerged from a study of PD-L1 blockade in urothelial cancer. Looking at the study overall: Male sex and bladder-origin urothelial cancer were recorded for about 85% of the roughly 30 patients.

The CDR3 is 16 residues long. CDR1 is SGHTA, CDR2 FQGNSA, per germline. Noted time point: peripheral blood 6 weeks after treatment start. Produced via immunoSEQ multiplex PCR; TCRdb's table is partial and in-frame only. This table has about 36,000 clones, more than 75% appearing once. This clone was recorded a few times. The junction departs from germline at one end; a sequencing error may be responsible. This receptor was obtained from a man aged 40-50 years with urothelial cancer. V and J are TRBV7-2 and TRBJ1-2; maybe TRBD1 (6 bases). The sample consisted of PBMCs, taken around atezolizumab (anti-PD-L1) treatment. Written as DNA, the CDR3 is TGTGCCAGCAGCCTAGCAGGGCAGGGGACGCCCTATGGCTACACCTTC. This sequence encodes CASSLAGQGTPYGYTF.